This TCR beta chain originates from a study of early T cells in non-severe SARS-CoV-2 infection. Study information: Sequencing input comprised bulk RNA from unsorted whole blood; chain pairing was not available.

As concerns this clonotype: Antigen unknown.

Points from the study as a whole: Private and CD4 specificities were missed by VDJdb matching, which favored anti-spike CD8 responses.

Unique molecular identifier tags were affixed to discrete cDNA molecules. TCRdb ran MiXCR on the 5' RACE reads and lists one entry per CDR3 protein. Of tens of thousands of distinct CDR3 sequences listed, less than 15% are singletons. The clonotype was recovered from an adult who was a healthcare worker with PCR-confirmed SARS-CoV-2 infection or an uninfected control (not recorded which). The sequences come from whole blood, collected at baseline.

DNA of the CDR3: TGTGCCAGCAGCCAAGGCGTCAGGGTCGGGGAGACCCAGTACTTC. Translating gives CASSQGVRVGETQYF. The chain joins TRBV14 to TRBJ2-5, with D perhaps matching TRBD1 (5 bases). This CDR3 has 15 residues. Between the trimmed V and J ends, which lost 1 base and 5 bases, there was a span of 14 bases. CDR1 is SGHDN, CDR2 FVKESK, per germline.